The clone carrying this TCR beta chain was recorded many times. This specimen belongs to a study of early T cells in non-severe SARS-CoV-2 infection. Overall study context: Chains were unpaired, as sequencing was done on bulk RNA from unsorted whole blood.

The V and J ends lost 2 bases and 1 base respectively, with 9 bases between them. The CDR3 covers 14 residues. Germline values: CDR1 SGHTS, CDR2 YDEGEE. Attachment of unique molecular identifiers was made to individual cDNA molecules. TCRdb called the 5' RACE reads again in MiXCR, with one record for every CDR3 protein. The sample includes about 46,000 distinct CDR3 sequences, over 5% of them seen just once. This receptor was taken from an adult who was a healthcare worker with PCR-confirmed SARS-CoV-2 infection or an uninfected control (not recorded which). The chain employs TRBV5-8 and TRBJ1-1, with D uncertain. Sequenced here: whole blood, sampled at baseline. CDR3 in DNA: TGTGCCAGCAGCTTTAGACGGGCGAACACTGAAGCTTTCTTT. Translated, it gives CASSFRRANTEAFF.